This T cell receptor beta chain came from a study of blood T cell repertoires in COVID-19. Background on the study: Acute and convalescent COVID-19 specimens originated in the United States, Italy and Spain.

Germline CDR1 and CDR2: KGHDR and SFDVKD. V gave up 8 bases and J gave up 4 bases; unmatched junction bases: 3. The length of the CDR3 is 13 residues. Some clones are missing from TCRdb's copy, which holds only in-frame ones; the method was immunoSEQ multiplex PCR. The table shows about 140,000 clones, with roughly 85% occurring only once. The V gene is TRBV24-1, the J gene TRBJ2-2, with 7 bases identical to TRBD1. The sequencing input was peripheral blood. The sequence was collected from a man aged 50 or older with acute or convalescent COVID-19. CDR3 loop: CATKNRGTGELFF. DNA of the CDR3: TGTGCCACCAAAAACAGGGGCACCGGGGAGCTGTTTTTT.